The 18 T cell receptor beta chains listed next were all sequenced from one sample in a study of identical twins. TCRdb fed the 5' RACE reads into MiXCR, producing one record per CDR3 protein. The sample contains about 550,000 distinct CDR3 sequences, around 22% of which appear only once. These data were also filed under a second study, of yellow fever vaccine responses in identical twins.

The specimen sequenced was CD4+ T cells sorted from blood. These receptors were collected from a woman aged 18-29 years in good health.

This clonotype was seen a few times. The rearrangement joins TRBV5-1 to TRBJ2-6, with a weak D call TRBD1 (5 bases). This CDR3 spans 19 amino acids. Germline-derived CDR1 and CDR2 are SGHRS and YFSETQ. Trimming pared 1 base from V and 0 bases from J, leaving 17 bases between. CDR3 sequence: CASSLQGPFDGSGANVLTF. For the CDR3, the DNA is TGCGCCAGCAGCTTGCAGGGCCCTTTCGATGGCTCTGGGGCCAACGTCCTGACTTTC. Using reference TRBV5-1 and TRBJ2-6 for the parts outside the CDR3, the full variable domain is KAGVTQTPRYLIKTRGQQVTLSCSPISGHRSVSWYQQTPGQGLQFLFEYFSETQRNKGNFPGRFSGRQFSNSRSEMNVSTLELGDSALYLCASSLQGPFDGSGANVLTFGAGSRLTVL.

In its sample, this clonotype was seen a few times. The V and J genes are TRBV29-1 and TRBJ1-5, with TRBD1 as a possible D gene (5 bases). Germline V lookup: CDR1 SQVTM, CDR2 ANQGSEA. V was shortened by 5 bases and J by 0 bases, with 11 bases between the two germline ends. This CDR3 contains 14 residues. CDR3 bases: TGCAGCGTTCTCCAGGGAGATAGCAATCAGCCCCAGCATTTT. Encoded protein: CSVLQGDSNQPQHF.

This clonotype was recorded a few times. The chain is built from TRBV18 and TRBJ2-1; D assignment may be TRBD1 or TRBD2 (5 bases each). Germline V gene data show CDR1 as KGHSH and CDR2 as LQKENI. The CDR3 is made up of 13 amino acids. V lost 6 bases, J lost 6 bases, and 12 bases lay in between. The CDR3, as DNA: TGTGCCAGCTCCGTCGGGGCAGGCAATGAGCAGTTCTTC. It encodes CASSVGAGNEQFF.

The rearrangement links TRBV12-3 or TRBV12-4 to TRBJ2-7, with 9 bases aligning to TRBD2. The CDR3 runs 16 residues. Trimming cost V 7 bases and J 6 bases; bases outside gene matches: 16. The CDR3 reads CASTMGGLAKDGEQYF. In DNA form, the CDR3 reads TGTGCCAGCACCATGGGGGGACTAGCTAAAGACGGCGAGCAGTACTTC.

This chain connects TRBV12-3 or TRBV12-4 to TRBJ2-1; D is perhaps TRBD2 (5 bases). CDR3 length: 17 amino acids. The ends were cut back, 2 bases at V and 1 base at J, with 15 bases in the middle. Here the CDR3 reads CASSLWRVLLSYNEQFF. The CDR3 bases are TGTGCCAGCAGTTTATGGCGGGTTCTACTTTCCTACAATGAGCAGTTCTTC.

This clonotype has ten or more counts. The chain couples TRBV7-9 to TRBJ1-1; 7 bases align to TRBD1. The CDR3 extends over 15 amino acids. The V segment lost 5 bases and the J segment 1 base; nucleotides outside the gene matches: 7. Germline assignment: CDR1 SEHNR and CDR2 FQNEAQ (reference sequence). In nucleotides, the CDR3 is TGTGCCAGCAGCGTCCTACAGGGGTCGAACACTGAAGCTTTCTTT. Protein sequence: CASSVLQGSNTEAFF.

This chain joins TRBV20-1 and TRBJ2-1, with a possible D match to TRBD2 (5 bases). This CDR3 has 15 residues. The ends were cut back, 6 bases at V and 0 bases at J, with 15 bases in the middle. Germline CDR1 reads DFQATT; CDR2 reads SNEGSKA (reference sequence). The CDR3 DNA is TGCAGTGCGCGGCCCAGCGGAAGCTCCTACAATGAGCAGTTCTTC. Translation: CSARPSGSSYNEQFF.

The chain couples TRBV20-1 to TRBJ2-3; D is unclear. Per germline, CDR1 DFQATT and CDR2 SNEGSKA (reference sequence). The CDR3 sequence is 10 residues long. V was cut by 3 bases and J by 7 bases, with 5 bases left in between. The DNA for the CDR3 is TGCAGTGCTAGCTTTAATACGCAGTATTTT. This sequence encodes CSASFNTQYF.

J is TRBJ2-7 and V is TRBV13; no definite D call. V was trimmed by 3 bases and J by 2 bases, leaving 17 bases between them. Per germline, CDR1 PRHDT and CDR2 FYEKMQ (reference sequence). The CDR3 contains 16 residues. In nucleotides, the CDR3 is TGTGCCAGCAGCTTGGGAAGAGTCGCGCAGCCCTACGAGCAGTACTTC. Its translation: CASSLGRVAQPYEQYF.

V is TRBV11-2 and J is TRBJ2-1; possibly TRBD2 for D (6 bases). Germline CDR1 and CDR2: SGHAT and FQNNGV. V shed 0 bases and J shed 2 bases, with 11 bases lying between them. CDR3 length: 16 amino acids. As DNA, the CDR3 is TGTGCCAGCAGCTTAGAGAGAGCGGGTACCTACAATGAGCAGTTCTTC. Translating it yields CASSLERAGTYNEQFF.

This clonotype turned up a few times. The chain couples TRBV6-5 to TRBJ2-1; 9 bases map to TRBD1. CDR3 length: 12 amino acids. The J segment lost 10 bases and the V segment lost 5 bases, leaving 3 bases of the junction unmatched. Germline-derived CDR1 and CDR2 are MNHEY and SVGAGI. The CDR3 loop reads CASSNGQGEQFF. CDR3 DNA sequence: TGTGCCAGCAGTAATGGACAGGGGGAGCAGTTCTTC.

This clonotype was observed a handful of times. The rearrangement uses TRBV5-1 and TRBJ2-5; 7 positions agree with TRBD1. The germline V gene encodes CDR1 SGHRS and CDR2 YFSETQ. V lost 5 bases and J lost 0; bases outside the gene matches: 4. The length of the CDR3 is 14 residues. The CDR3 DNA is TGCGCCAGCAGAAGGGACAGCAACCAAGAGACCCAGTACTTC. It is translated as CASRRDSNQETQYF.

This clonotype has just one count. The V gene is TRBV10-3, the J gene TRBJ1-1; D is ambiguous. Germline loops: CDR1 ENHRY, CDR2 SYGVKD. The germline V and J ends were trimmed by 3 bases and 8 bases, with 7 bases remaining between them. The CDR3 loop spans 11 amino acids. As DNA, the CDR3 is TGTGCCATCAGTGATCTTAAAGAAGCTTTCTTT. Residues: CAISDLKEAFF.

The CDR3 region is CSASRDYEQYV. CDR3 coding DNA: TGCAGTGCTAGCAGGGATTACGAGCAGTACGTC. The chain employs TRBV20-1 and TRBJ2-7; TRBD1 is a possible D gene (5 bases). The germline gives CDR1 DFQATT, CDR2 SNEGSKA (reference sequence). The CDR3 is 11 amino acids. The V end lost 3 bases, the J end lost 4 bases, and 7 bases lay between the germline ends.

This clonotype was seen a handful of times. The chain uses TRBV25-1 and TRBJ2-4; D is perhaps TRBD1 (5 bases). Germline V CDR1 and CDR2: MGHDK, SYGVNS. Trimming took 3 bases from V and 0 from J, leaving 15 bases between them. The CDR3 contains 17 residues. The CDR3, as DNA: TGTGCCAGCAGTGATTTTAAGCAGGGTTTAGCCAAAAACATTCAGTACTTC. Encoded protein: CASSDFKQGLAKNIQYF.

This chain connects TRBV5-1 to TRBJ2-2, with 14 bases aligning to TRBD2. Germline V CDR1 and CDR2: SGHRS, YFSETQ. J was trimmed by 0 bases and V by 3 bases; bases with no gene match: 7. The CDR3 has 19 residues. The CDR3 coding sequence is TGCGCCAGCAGCTATCTGGGACTAGCGGGGGTCGCGAACACCGGGGAGCTGTTTTTT. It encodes CASSYLGLAGVANTGELFF.

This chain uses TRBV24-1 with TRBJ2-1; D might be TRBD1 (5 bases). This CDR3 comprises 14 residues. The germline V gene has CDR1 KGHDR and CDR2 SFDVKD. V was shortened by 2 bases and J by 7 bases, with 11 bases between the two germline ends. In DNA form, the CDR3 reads TGTGCCACCAGTGATTCCCCAGGGAAAAATGAGCAGTTCTTC. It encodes CATSDSPGKNEQFF.

The CDR3 sequence: CASSIRTEIKANYGYTF. CDR3 sequence (DNA): TGTGCCAGCAGCATACGGACAGAGATAAAAGCTAACTATGGCTACACCTTC. The gene calls are TRBV7-9 and TRBJ1-2; perhaps TRBD1 as D (6 bases). Germline-derived CDR1 and CDR2 are SEHNR and FQNEAQ (reference sequence). V was trimmed by 5 bases and J by 0 bases, leaving 19 bases between them. CDR3 length equals 17 residues.